What follows is one T cell receptor beta chain and its context. Here immunoSEQ multiplex PCR was the method, and the copy in TCRdb shows in-frame clones only, minus some. Of a few hundred thousand clones in the sample, less than 90% were seen once. The entry originates in a study of cytomegalovirus exposure and HLA in healthy donors. The source is a man between 18 and 35 years old in good health and CMV-seropositive. The sequencing input was PBMCs.

In DNA, the CDR3 is TGTGCCAGCAGACTTTTCCTAATCTACGAGCAGTACTTC. Its protein is CASRLFLIYEQYF. The chain links TRBV2 to TRBJ2-7; no clear D gene. V shed 6 bases and J shed 3 bases, with 12 bases lying between them. This CDR3 contains 13 residues. Germline CDR1 and CDR2: SNHLY and FYNNEI.